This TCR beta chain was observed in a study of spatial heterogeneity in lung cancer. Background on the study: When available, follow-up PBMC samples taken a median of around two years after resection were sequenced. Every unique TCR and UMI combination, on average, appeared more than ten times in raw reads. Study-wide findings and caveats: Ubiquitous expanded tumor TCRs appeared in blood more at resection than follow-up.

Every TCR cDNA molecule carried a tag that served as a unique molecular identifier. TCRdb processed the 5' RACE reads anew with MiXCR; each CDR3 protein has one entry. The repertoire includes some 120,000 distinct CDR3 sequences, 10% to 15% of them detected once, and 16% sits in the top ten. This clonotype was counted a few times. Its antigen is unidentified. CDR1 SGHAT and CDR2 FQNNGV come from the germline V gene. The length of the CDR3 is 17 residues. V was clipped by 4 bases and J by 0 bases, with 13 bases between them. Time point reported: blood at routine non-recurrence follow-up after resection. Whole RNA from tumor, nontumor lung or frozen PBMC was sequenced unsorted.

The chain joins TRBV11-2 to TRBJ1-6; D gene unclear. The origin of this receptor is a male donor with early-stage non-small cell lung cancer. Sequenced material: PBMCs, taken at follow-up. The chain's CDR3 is CASSSVSGFSYNSPLHF. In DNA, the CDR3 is TGTGCCAGCAGCTCGGTGTCGGGATTCTCCTATAATTCACCCCTCCACTTT.